This T cell receptor beta chain was sequenced for a study of T cells in Graves' hyperthyroidism and ophthalmopathy. Study-wide results and limits: The majority of expanded thyroid clonotypes above 0.001 also appeared in blood. In simple terms, a model built on 13 V-J features told ophthalmopathy apart from stable hyperthyroidism.

This clonotype was picked up many times. Its matching antigen is unknown. V was shortened by 4 bases and J by 5 bases, with 13 bases between the two germline ends. This CDR3 is built from 13 residues. CDR1 and CDR2 (germline): SGHRS, YFSETQ. Subjects aged 18 to 65 presented with newly diagnosed hyperthyroidism of less than 2 months' duration. Amplified TCR beta CDR3 regions came from RNA transcripts. TCR CDR3 regions were first amplified by RT-PCR with HTBI primers. TCRdb itself ran the multiplex PCR reads through MiXCR, one entry per CDR3 protein. The repertoire includes about 110,000 distinct CDR3 sequences, 15% to 20% of them detected once, and about 44% sits in the top ten.

The sequence was obtained from a woman aged 45-59 years with Graves' hyperthyroidism. The chain combines TRBV5-1 with TRBJ2-7; D might be TRBD1 or TRBD2, each matching 5 bases. The sample was blood. CDR3 sequence (DNA): TGCGCCAGCAGCCCCGGCAGGGACCACGAGCAGTACTTC. It codes for CASSPGRDHEQYF.